This TCR beta chain was sequenced in a study of human T cells and chemical hapten exposure (dated by TCRdb to 2020 to 2022). In terms of the full investigation: For sensitization, 2% DPC in acetone was applied to a roughly 2 cm by roughly 2 cm area of upper inner arm skin. Throughout the study period of approximately 23 weeks, patients also received therapeutic DPC doses to the scalp every week. Patch testing was done on the upper back using Finn chambers containing 0.01% DPC, and results were scored after 6 days according to International Contact Dermatitis Research Group standards. Most of the patients in the cohort were female, and the cohort covered alopecia areata with under or over 50% scalp involvement, alopecia totalis and alopecia universalis. The libraries were sequenced as a pool, and the TCR yield per sample differed mostly because of small variations in library volumes within the pool. Peripheral blood TCR repertoire changes were tracked in vivo in alopecia patients during primary and secondary sensitization to the hapten diphenylcyclopropenone (DPC). Blood samples were taken from patients before sensitization (week 0) and at 2, 6 and about 24 weeks after DPC sensitization. Twenty-nine alopecia patients gave blood for TCR sequencing at one to four time points (pre-sensitization, 2, 6 and 24 weeks).

The time point label here, explained by the study, means: patch test 1, 2 weeks after DPC sensitization. The treatment or condition label on this specimen signifies: therapeutic diphenylcyclopropenone sensitization with weekly scalp DPC. Blood at each patch-test visit was drawn before the patch test was applied. Eligible patients were aged 18 to 70, diagnosed with alopecia, deemed suitable for DPC therapy, and excluded if pregnant. Total RNA was isolated from unfractionated whole blood collected in Tempus Blood RNA tubes. To prepare the library, RACE was applied. These reads were obtained on a NextSeq 500. During library preparation, unique molecular identifiers were attached to individual cDNA molecules so that TCRs could be counted quantitatively and reproducibly. Both TCR alpha and TCR beta chains were sequenced from each blood RNA sample. The authors processed their data as follows. The median number of TCRs per sample was roughly 94,000, ranging from 23,224 to 690,600. The Decombinator software suite was used to annotate V, J and CDR3 in the TCR reads. For PS versus PT1 abundance plots, all samples were subsampled to the same number of TCRs (28,000). Expanded TCRs were defined as absent before sensitization and observed at least eight times at the 2-week time point. TCRdb redid the processing of the public reads, applying fastp at Q25 and MiXCR, and retained in-frame beta chains. Rows are unified per CDR3 protein, each entry keeping the most common DNA and genes. TCRdb, not the authors, supplied the V and J calls. This sample has 95,000 to 150,000 distinct CDR3 sequences in its table, and roughly 13% of those were observed once. 0.92% of the sample is held by the ten biggest clonotypes.

Beyond this particular receptor, the publication reports: Compared with pre-sensitization or healthy control sets, expanded TCRs formed significantly more large CDR3 similarity clusters, which is consistent with antigen-driven responses. A positive correlation was found between the number of PT1 expanded TCRs and patch test score, with significance reached at thresholds 8, 16 and 32 but not 4. Repeated subsampling changed both the strength of the expansion versus patch-test correlation and the threshold at which that correlation became significant. Because all patients had alopecia, a presumed autoimmune disease, the immune response of the patients might differ from that of healthy individuals. The number of TCRs above 1 in 1000 frequency did not change with DPC sensitization; there was no evidence of global repertoire structure alterations.

Worth noting for this clonotype: The antigen it recognizes is unknown. Base qualities are not at hand, and no much larger clone is one base apart.

The specimen was whole blood, collected in connection with sensitization to the hapten diphenylcyclopropenone (DPC). The sequence derives from a man younger than 30 with alopecia areata. Some clones in this sample may be carry-over from other donors' samples.

The CDR3 region reads CASSFRDSFSYNSPLHF. The bases are TGTGCCAGCAGCTTCCGGGACAGTTTCTCCTATAATTCACCCCTCCACTTT. Recombination linked TRBV5-4 to TRBJ1-6; 7 central bases correspond to TRBD1. Trimming accounts for 2 bases at V and 0 bases at J, while the number of junction bases matched to no gene is 5. CDR3 length: 17 amino acids, cysteine to phenylalanine. Of all the DNA, just the CDR3 is kept, 51 bases in frame from base 1. Taken from the germline V gene (reference sequence), the CDR1 and CDR2 loops are SGHNT and YYREEE.